The present T cell receptor beta chain was sequenced within a study of T cell changes during pregnancy in multiple sclerosis. Repertoires were generated with immunoSEQ multiplex PCR, while TCRdb's copy carries only in-frame clones and drops some. The repertoire includes 30,000 to 45,000 clones, around 93% of them detected once, and over 20% sits in the top ten. The source of this sequence is a female donor with multiple sclerosis, enrolled in a pregnancy study. Here the sequenced sample was CD8+ T cells from peripheral blood mononuclear cells, taken before pregnancy.

The CDR3 bases are TGTGCCAGCTCACCTAACAGGGTTCACTCTGGAAACACCATATATTTT. Protein product: CASSPNRVHSGNTIYF. The gene calls are TRBV18 and TRBJ1-3; a possible D gene is TRBD1 (6 bases). The germline V and J ends were trimmed by 3 bases and 0 bases, with 12 bases remaining between them. The CDR3 contains 16 residues. From germline, CDR1 is KGHSH and CDR2 LQKENI.